These 14 T cell receptor beta chains originate from one sample sequenced in a study of blood T cell repertoires in COVID-19. TCRdb's copy holds only in-frame clones and misses some; the assay was immunoSEQ multiplex PCR. Among 200,000 to 250,000 clones, around 86% were seen once, and the ten largest hold roughly 5%. Sequencing used peripheral blood. The source is a human donor in a cohort sampled during active COVID-19.

The rearrangement uses TRBV10-3 and TRBJ2-2; a possible D gene is TRBD1 (5 bases). The CDR3 has 14 amino acids. The V end lost 8 bases, the J end lost 3 bases, and 13 bases lay between the germline ends. Germline loops: CDR1 ENHRY, CDR2 SYGVKD. CDR3 in DNA: TGTGCCATCGGTTCGCAGGGCCACACCGGGGAGCTGTTTTTT. Amino acid sequence: CAIGSQGHTGELFF.

The rearrangement links TRBV4-2 to TRBJ1-4; D may be TRBD1 (5 bases). V shed 1 base and J shed 1 base, with 10 bases lying between them. CDR3 length: 16 residues. Per the germline V gene, CDR1 is LGHNA and CDR2 is YNFKEQ. The CDR3 DNA is TGTGCCAGCAGCCAAGTCCAGGGAAGAACTAATGAAAAACTGTTTTTT. This sequence encodes CASSQVQGRTNEKLFF.

This chain links TRBV7-2 with TRBJ1-1; D is perhaps TRBD1 (6 bases). V lost 6 bases and J lost 0, with 17 bases in between. The V gene's germline CDR1 is SGHTA and CDR2 FQGNSA. CDR3 size: 16 residues. The CDR3 loop is CASRLNRVGVNTEAFF. The CDR3 nucleotides read TGTGCCAGCAGGCTAAACAGGGTTGGGGTGAACACTGAAGCTTTCTTT.

This rearrangement joins TRBV18 to TRBJ1-3; D gene unclear. The CDR3 has 18 residues. Looked up from germline, CDR1 is KGHSH and CDR2 is LQKENI. Trimming left V 2 bases short and J 4 bases short, with 21 bases between. The CDR3 here is CASSPNFARRSRGNTIYF. CDR3 in DNA: TGTGCCAGCTCACCAAATTTCGCACGCCGCTCGAGGGGAAACACCATATATTTT.

This clone occurred once. The chain joins TRBV28 to TRBJ1-3; tentatively, D is TRBD1 (6 bases). This CDR3 comprises 16 residues. Germline CDR1 reads MDHEN; CDR2 reads SYDVKM. The V end lost 5 bases, the J end lost 0 bases, and 14 bases lay between the germline ends. The DNA for the CDR3 is TGTGCCAGCAGTGGGGGACACTGGAGCTCTGGAAACACCATATATTTT. Encoded protein: CASSGGHWSSGNTIYF. Complete variable domain (other parts from reference TRBV28 and TRBJ1-3): DVKVTQSSRYLVKRTGEKVFLECVQDMDHENMFWYRQDPGLGLRLIYFSYDVKMKEKGDIPEGYSVSREKKERFSLILESASTNQTSMYLCASSGGHWSSGNTIYFGEGSWLTVV.

This rearrangement joins TRBV6-5 to TRBJ1-2; 10 positions agree with TRBD1. Germline CDR1 and CDR2: MNHEY and SVGAGI. Trimming at V came to 6 bases and at J to 5 bases, leaving 9 bases not matched to a gene. There are 15 residues in the CDR3. CDR3 in DNA: TGTGCCAGCAGGGCCGACAGGGGGCGCATTTATGGCTACACCTTC. The encoded protein is CASRADRGRIYGYTF.

The rearrangement joins TRBV14 to TRBJ2-5, with 12 bases matching TRBD2. The V and J ends lost 5 bases and 9 bases, in that order; junction bases with no gene match: 10. There are 15 residues in the CDR3. Germline V gives CDR1 SGHDN, CDR2 FVKESK. The CDR3 is CASSTTTSGSWSQYF. The CDR3, as DNA: TGTGCCAGCAGCACTACGACTAGCGGGAGTTGGTCCCAGTACTTC.

At least ten counts were recorded for this clone. The chain uses TRBV4-1 and TRBJ1-1; possible D gene TRBD1, 5 bases. Trimming removed 4 bases from V and 8 bases from J, with 11 bases in between. The CDR3 sequence is 12 residues long. The germline gives CDR1 MGHRA, CDR2 YSYEKL. The CDR3 nucleotides are TGCGCCAGCAGCCGGGGGAGGGGAGAAGCTTTCTTT. This translates into CASSRGRGEAFF.

This clone occurred a few times. The V gene is TRBV15, the J gene TRBJ1-5, with D unclear. The germline V and J ends were trimmed by 1 base and 5 bases, with 6 bases remaining between them. Germline V lookup: CDR1 LNHNV, CDR2 YYDKDF (reference sequence). This CDR3 is built from 13 residues. CDR3 in amino acids: CATSRVGDQPQHF. The CDR3, as DNA: TGTGCCACCAGCAGAGTGGGCGATCAGCCCCAGCATTTT. The full variable domain, rest sourced from reference TRBV15 and TRBJ1-5, is DAMVIQNPRYQVTQFGKPVTLSCSQTLNHNVMYWYQQKSSQAPKLLFHYYDKDFNNEADTPDNFQSRRPNTSFCFLDIRSPGLGDTAMYLCATSRVGDQPQHFGDGTRLSIL.

The V and J genes are TRBV6-6 and TRBJ1-2; perhaps TRBD1 as D (6 bases). This CDR3 spans 13 amino acids. Trimming removed 0 bases at V and 4 bases at J, with 6 bases between. The germline V gene has CDR1 MNHNY and CDR2 SVGAGI (reference sequence). The CDR3 reads CASSYSGAYGYTF. The CDR3 region has the DNA TGTGCCAGCAGTTACTCGGGGGCCTATGGCTACACCTTC.

This chain uses TRBV7-9 with TRBJ2-1; D is uncertain. Germline CDR1 is SEHNR and CDR2 is FQNEAQ (reference sequence). Trimming removed 1 base at V and 7 bases at J, with 8 bases between. The CDR3 length is 13 residues. The CDR3 spells CASSLGGSNEQFF. CDR3 in DNA: TGTGCCAGCAGCTTAGGCGGTTCTAATGAGCAGTTCTTC.

CDR3 loop: CASSQQGNTEAFF. CDR3 sequence (DNA): TGCGCCAGCAGCCAGCAGGGGAACACTGAAGCTTTCTTT. The rearrangement joins TRBV5-1 to TRBJ1-1; weak D call: TRBD1 (5 bases). Trimming took 4 bases from V and 1 from J, leaving 8 bases between them. This CDR3 contains 13 residues. Germline V gives CDR1 SGHRS, CDR2 YFSETQ. The variable domain in full, with the rest retrieved from reference TRBV5-1 and TRBJ1-1, is KAGVTQTPRYLIKTRGQQVTLSCSPISGHRSVSWYQQTPGQGLQFLFEYFSETQRNKGNFPGRFSGRQFSNSRSEMNVSTLELGDSALYLCASSQQGNTEAFFGQGTRLTVV.

The chain links TRBV28 to TRBJ1-4, with D unclear. Germline lookup yields CDR1 MDHEN and CDR2 SYDVKM. The CDR3 spans 15 residues. V was trimmed by 2 bases and J by 8 bases, leaving 15 bases between them. In DNA form, the CDR3 reads TGTGCCAGCAGTTTAGCGGCAAGTCAATGGGAAAAACTGTTTTTT. It encodes CASSLAASQWEKLFF.

CDR3 DNA sequence: TGTGCCAGCAGCCAAGCACCAGGGACAGGGGGGACTGAAGCTTTCTTT. It codes for CASSQAPGTGGTEAFF. V and J are TRBV3-1 (or the pseudogene TRBV3-2) and TRBJ1-1; 11 bases match TRBD1. V lost 1 base and J lost 5; bases outside the gene matches: 6. The germline CDR1 and CDR2 sequences are LGHDT and YNNKEL (reference sequence). The CDR3 loop spans 16 amino acids.